The present T cell receptor beta chain was sequenced within a study of blood T cell repertoires in COVID-19. About the study: Donors in the United States, Italy and Spain gave samples during acute or convalescent COVID-19.

This CDR3 has 17 amino acids. The V and J ends lost 0 bases and 5 bases, in that order; junction bases with no gene match: 6. Germline loops: CDR1 LGHDT, CDR2 YNNKEL (reference sequence). Sequenced by immunoSEQ multiplex PCR; TCRdb stores in-frame clones only, minus some. The data contain around 100,000 clones, more than 70% of them seen just once; the ten biggest clones take up less than 3.5%. A Seattle source enrolled patients during active infection and followed them longitudinally. The TCR comes from a man aged 45 to 65 with COVID-19, enrolled during active disease. Material: peripheral blood. The rearrangement uses TRBV3-1 (or the pseudogene TRBV3-2) and TRBJ2-2, with 10 bases matching TRBD1. The CDR3 sequence: CASSQDGTGAGTGELFF. DNA for the CDR3: TGTGCCAGCAGCCAAGATGGGACAGGGGCTGGGACCGGGGAGCTGTTTTTT.